The 16 T cell receptor beta chains below were found in one sample sequenced in a study of blood T cells in healthy people across ages. A second about 7 to 11 cycle PCR used barcoded and J-beta primers. TCRdb redid the calling of the 5' RACE reads with MiXCR, one entry per CDR3 protein. The repertoire holds 800,000 or so distinct CDR3 sequences, with more than 35% as singletons. Sequencing was done on a sample of blood. All receptors derive from a man aged 80 or over in good health.

The chain joins TRBV4-3 to TRBJ1-5, with unresolved D. The CDR3 extends over 16 amino acids. Per germline, CDR1 LGHNA and CDR2 YSLEER. V lost 1 base and J 2 bases, leaving 12 bases between the germline ends. The DNA for the CDR3 is TGCGCCAGCAGCCAAGTCTTCTCCGGGGGCAATCAGCCCCAGCATTTT. Protein product: CASSQVFSGGNQPQHF.

This clonotype was picked up many times. The V and J genes are TRBV7-2 and TRBJ2-5; D possibly corresponds to TRBD2 (6 bases). V was shortened by 5 bases and J by 5 bases, with 15 bases between the two germline ends. The CDR3 runs 14 residues. Germline CDR1 and CDR2: SGHTA and FQGNSA. The DNA of the CDR3 is TGTGCCAGCAGCCCGGGACTCCAGTCCGAGACCCAGTACTTC. It codes for CASSPGLQSETQYF.

This clonotype was counted between two and nine times. The rearrangement joins TRBV20-1 to TRBJ2-1; TRBD2 matches 13 bases. The junction had 11 bases not matched to a gene; V was cut back by 4 bases and J by 14 bases. This CDR3 has 14 amino acids. The germline V gene encodes CDR1 DFQATT and CDR2 SNEGSKA (reference sequence). The CDR3 is CSATTGTSGTPKFF. CDR3 sequence (DNA): TGCAGTGCTACTACTGGGACTAGCGGGACTCCTAAGTTCTTC.

The chain is built from TRBV5-1 and TRBJ1-1; D unclear. Trimming stripped 0 bases from V and 4 bases from J, with 7 bases between. CDR1 is SGHRS and CDR2 is YFSETQ in the germline V gene. The CDR3 contains 13 residues. As DNA, the CDR3 is TGCGCCAGCAGCTTGGATTTCCTCACTGAAGCTTTCTTT. It codes for CASSLDFLTEAFF. The complete variable domain, with remaining parts taken from reference TRBV5-1 and TRBJ1-1, reads KAGVTQTPRYLIKTRGQQVTLSCSPISGHRSVSWYQQTPGQGLQFLFEYFSETQRNKGNFPGRFSGRQFSNSRSEMNVSTLELGDSALYLCASSLDFLTEAFFGQGTRLTVV.

This chain uses TRBV20-1 with TRBJ2-2, with D uncertain. CDR3 length: 12 residues. Germline V gene lookup returns CDR1 DFQATT and CDR2 SNEGSKA (reference sequence). The germline V and J ends were trimmed by 7 bases and 3 bases, with 9 bases remaining between them. The CDR3 nucleotides read TGCAGTGTTATGGATTACACCGGGGAGCTGTTTTTT. This translates into CSVMDYTGELFF.

In this sample, this clonotype turned up a few times. One end of the junction fails to match germline, which may point to a read error. This chain uses TRBV7-2 with TRBJ1-3; perhaps TRBD1 as D (5 bases). In germline, CDR1 is SGHTA, CDR2 FQGNSA. The CDR3 length is 16 residues. The CDR3 nucleotides read TGTGCCAGCAGCTTAGGCAGGGCTCAGCCGGGAACCACCATATATTTT. As protein: CASSLGRAQPGTTIYF.

On this clonotype itself: Being one base from a much bigger clone, this may be a read error. This sequence joins TRBV5-1 and TRBJ2-1; 10 bases fit TRBD2. CDR3 size: 13 residues. Germline values: CDR1 SGHRS, CDR2 YFSETQ. The CDR3 bases are TGCGCCAGCAGGCTAGCGGGAGACAATGAGCGGTTCTTC. It translates to CASRLAGDNERFF.

This clonotype occurred many times. The rearrangement joins TRBV20-1 to TRBJ2-1, with D perhaps matching TRBD2 (6 bases). The germline gives CDR1 DFQATT, CDR2 SNEGSKA (reference sequence). The CDR3 sequence is 12 residues long. Trimming shortened V by 1 base and J by 6 bases, and 7 bases separated the two germline ends. CDR3 coding DNA: TGCAGTGCTAGAGGGACTATCAATGAGCAGTTCTTC. This sequence encodes CSARGTINEQFF.

In this sample, this clonotype turned up many times. The chain combines TRBV7-2 with TRBJ2-7; TRBD2 agrees at 13 bases. The CDR3 totals 15 residues. Losses at the gene ends were 5 bases for V and 7 bases for J; bases not matched to a gene: 8. From germline, CDR1 is SGHTA and CDR2 FQGNSA. This chain's CDR3 is CASSTGLAGEGEQYF. CDR3 DNA: TGTGCCAGCAGCACCGGACTAGCGGGAGAGGGGGAGCAGTACTTC.

This clonotype has just a few counts. The J gene is TRBJ2-3, the V gene TRBV5-4; TRBD1 might be the D (5 bases). V was cut by 4 bases and J by 0 bases, with 12 bases left in between. The CDR3 consists of 15 residues. The V gene's germline CDR1 is SGHNT and CDR2 YYREEE (reference sequence). CDR3 bases: TGTGCCAGCAGCGATGGACAAACTAGCACAGATACGCAGTATTTT. It codes for CASSDGQTSTDTQYF.

Turning to this clonotype: One end of the junction fails to match germline, which may point to a read error. This chain uses TRBV27 with TRBJ2-1; TRBD1 might be the D (6 bases). The CDR3 spans 18 residues. The germline CDR1 and CDR2 sequences are MNHEY and SMNVEV (reference sequence). Here the CDR3 reads CASSLWAIDRRSYNERFF. CDR3 DNA: TGTGCCAGCAGTCTTTGGGCAATCGACAGGCGCTCCTACAATGAGCGGTTCTTC.

This clonotype has a handful of counts. The rearrangement joins TRBV5-6 to TRBJ2-7, with D hard to call. V lost 0 bases and J lost 4, with 8 bases in between. CDR1 and CDR2 (germline): SGHDT, YYEEEE. The CDR3 runs to 13 residues. CDR3: CASSLATVYEQYF. DNA of the CDR3: TGTGCCAGCAGCTTGGCCACGGTTTACGAGCAGTACTTC.

The chain couples TRBV24-1 to TRBJ2-3, with 8 nucleotides matching TRBD2. The CDR3 extends over 16 amino acids. V shed 4 bases, J shed 0 bases, and the junction held 5 bases outside the gene matches. Germline-derived CDR1 and CDR2 are KGHDR and SFDVKD. CDR3 sequence reads: CATSDRREGSTDTQYF. Here the CDR3 DNA reads TGTGCCACCAGTGACCGCCGGGAGGGGAGCACAGATACGCAGTATTTT.

The chain carries TRBV7-2 and TRBJ1-6; D remains unclear. There are 14 residues in the CDR3. Germline V CDR1 and CDR2: SGHTA, FQGNSA. The V end was cut by 5 bases, the J end by 5 bases, with 10 bases between. The CDR3 DNA follows: TGTGCCAGCAGCGGGCGGGGAGATAATTCACCCCTCCACTTT. Translating it yields CASSGRGDNSPLHF.

The rearrangement uses TRBV10-3 and TRBJ2-4; a possible D gene is TRBD2 (6 bases). Per the germline V gene, CDR1 is ENHRY and CDR2 is SYGVKD. Trimming pared 4 bases from V and 0 bases from J, leaving 10 bases between. This CDR3 region has 15 residues. The CDR3 coding sequence is TGTGCCATCAGTGGGGGCGGGAAAGCCAAAAACATTCAGTACTTC. Protein sequence: CAISGGGKAKNIQYF.

In DNA form, the CDR3 reads TGTGCCAGCAGCTACGACCGGGTACAACAAGAGACCCAGTTCTTC. It is translated as CASSYDRVQQETQFF. V gene TRBV7-9 combines with J gene TRBJ2-5, with D hard to call. The J call may be mistaken, given a closer DNA end match to TRBJ2-1. In germline, CDR1 is SEHNR, CDR2 FQNEAQ (reference sequence). CDR3 length: 15 amino acids.